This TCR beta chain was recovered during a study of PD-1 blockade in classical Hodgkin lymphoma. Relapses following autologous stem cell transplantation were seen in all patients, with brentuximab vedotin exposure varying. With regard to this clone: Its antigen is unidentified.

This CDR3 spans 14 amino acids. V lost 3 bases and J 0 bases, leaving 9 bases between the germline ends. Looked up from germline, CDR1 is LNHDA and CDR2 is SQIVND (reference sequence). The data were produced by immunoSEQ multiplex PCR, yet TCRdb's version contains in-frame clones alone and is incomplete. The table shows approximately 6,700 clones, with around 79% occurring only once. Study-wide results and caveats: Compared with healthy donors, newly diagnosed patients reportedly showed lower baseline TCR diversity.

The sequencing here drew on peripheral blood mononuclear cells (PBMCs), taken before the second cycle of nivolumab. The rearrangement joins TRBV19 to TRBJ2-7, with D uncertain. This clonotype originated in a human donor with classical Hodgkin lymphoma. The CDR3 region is CASSMWGSSYEQYF. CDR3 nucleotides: TGTGCCAGTAGTATGTGGGGAAGCTCCTACGAGCAGTACTTC. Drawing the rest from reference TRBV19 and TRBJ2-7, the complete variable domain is DGGITQSPKYLFRKEGQNVTLSCEQNLNHDAMYWYRQDPGQGLRLIYYSQIVNDFQKGDIAEGYSVSREKKESFPLTVTSAQKNPTAFYLCASSMWGSSYEQYFGPGTRLTVT.